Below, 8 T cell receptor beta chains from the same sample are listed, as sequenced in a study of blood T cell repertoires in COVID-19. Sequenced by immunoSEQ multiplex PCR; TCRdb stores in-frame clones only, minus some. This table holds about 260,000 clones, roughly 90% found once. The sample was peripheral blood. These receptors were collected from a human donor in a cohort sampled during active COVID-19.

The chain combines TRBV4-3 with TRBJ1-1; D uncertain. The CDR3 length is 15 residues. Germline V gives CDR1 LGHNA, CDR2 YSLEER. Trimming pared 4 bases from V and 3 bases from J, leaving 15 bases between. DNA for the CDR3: TGCGCCAGCAGCCCCAAACAGCAGACGCACACTGAAGCTTTCTTT. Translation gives CASSPKQQTHTEAFF.

Here the CDR3 reads CASSWTGGTGELFF. The CDR3 DNA reads TGTGCCAGCAGTTGGACAGGGGGCACCGGGGAGCTGTTTTTT. The chain links TRBV27 to TRBJ2-2, with 10 bases aligning to TRBD1. This CDR3 is 14 amino acids long. J lost 4 bases, V lost 4 bases, and 0 bases had no gene match. Per germline, CDR1 MNHEY and CDR2 SMNVEV (reference sequence).

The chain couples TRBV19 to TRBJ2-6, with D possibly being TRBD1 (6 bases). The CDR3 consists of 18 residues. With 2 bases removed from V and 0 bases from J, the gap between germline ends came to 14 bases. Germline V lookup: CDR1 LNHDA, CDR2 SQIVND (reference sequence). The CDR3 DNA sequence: TGTGCCAGTAGTATACGACAGGTACCCTACTCTGGGGCCAACGTCCTGACTTTC. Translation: CASSIRQVPYSGANVLTF.

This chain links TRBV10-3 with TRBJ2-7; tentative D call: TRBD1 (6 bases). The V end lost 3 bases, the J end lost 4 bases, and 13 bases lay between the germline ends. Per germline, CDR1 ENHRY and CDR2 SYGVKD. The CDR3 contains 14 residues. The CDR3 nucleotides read TGTGCCATCAGTGATAGGACAGAATCTTACGAGCAGTACTTC. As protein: CAISDRTESYEQYF.

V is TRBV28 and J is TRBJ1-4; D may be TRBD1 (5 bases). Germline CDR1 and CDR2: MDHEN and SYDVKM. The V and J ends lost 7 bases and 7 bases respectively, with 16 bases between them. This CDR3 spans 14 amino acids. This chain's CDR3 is CASNPTGTLEKLFF. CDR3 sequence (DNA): TGTGCCAGCAACCCTACAGGTACCCTTGAAAAACTGTTTTTT. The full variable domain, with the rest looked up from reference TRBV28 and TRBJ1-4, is DVKVTQSSRYLVKRTGEKVFLECVQDMDHENMFWYRQDPGLGLRLIYFSYDVKMKEKGDIPEGYSVSREKKERFSLILESASTNQTSMYLCASNPTGTLEKLFFGSGTQLSVL.

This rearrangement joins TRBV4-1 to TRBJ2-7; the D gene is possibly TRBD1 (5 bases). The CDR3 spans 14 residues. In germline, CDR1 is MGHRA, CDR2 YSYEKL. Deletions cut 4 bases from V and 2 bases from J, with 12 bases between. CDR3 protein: CASSLSQGAYEQYF. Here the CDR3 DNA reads TGCGCCAGCAGCCTCTCACAAGGGGCCTACGAGCAGTACTTC.

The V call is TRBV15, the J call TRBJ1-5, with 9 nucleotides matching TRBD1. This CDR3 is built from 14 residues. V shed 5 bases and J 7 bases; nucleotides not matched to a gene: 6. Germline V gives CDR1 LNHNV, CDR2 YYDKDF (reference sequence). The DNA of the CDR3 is TGTGCCACCAGCGAACAGGGGGCGAGGCAGCCCCAGCATTTT. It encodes CATSEQGARQPQHF.

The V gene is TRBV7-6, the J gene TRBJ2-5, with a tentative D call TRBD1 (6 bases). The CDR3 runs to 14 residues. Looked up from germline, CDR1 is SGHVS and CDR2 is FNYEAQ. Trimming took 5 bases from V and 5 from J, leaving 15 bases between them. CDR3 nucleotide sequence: TGTGCCAGCAGCCCCACAGGGTTCGCGGAGACCCAGTACTTC. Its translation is CASSPTGFAETQYF.